This entry lists 24 T cell receptor beta chains sequenced from one sample in a study of radiation and T cells in renal cell carcinoma (dated by TCRdb to 2020 to 2021). The time point label, read with the paper, signifies: blood 4 weeks post-SBRT, at nephrectomy. The treatment or condition label corresponds to: 15 Gy SBRT to primary tumor, nephrectomy 4 weeks later. The protocol used for the library was the immunoSEQ multiplex PCR assay. TCRdb carries this immuneACCESS record with in-frame sequences only. Its versions omit some clonotypes, under half of them owing to an unresolved V gene in the studies checked, with the rest unexplained. A total of approximately 170,000 clones appear in this sample, 88% of them only once. The ten largest make up around 11% of the sample. Sample: blood, taken from a patient whose treatment included radiotherapy and nephrectomy. The receptors shown here come from a woman in her forties or fifties with renal cell carcinoma.

There are a few counts of this clone. J is TRBJ1-1 and V is TRBV19; a weak D match, TRBD1 (5 bases). Per germline, CDR1 LNHDA and CDR2 SQIVND (reference sequence). V shed 6 bases and J shed 4 bases, with 15 bases lying between them. This CDR3 spans 14 amino acids. The CDR3 loop reads CASRFRGRPTEAFF. The CDR3 DNA is TGTGCCAGTAGGTTTCGGGGGAGGCCCACTGAAGCTTTCTTT.

The chain uses TRBV9 and TRBJ1-1; D unresolved. The CDR3 extends over 14 amino acids. The V end lost 0 bases, the J end lost 4 bases, and 10 bases lay between the germline ends. In germline, CDR1 is SGDLS, CDR2 YYNGEE. CDR3 protein: CASSVELGATEAFF. In DNA form, the CDR3 reads TGTGCCAGCAGCGTAGAATTGGGTGCCACTGAAGCTTTCTTT.

V and J are TRBV6-1 and TRBJ2-7, with D perhaps matching TRBD1 (5 bases). The V end was cut by 4 bases, the J end by 4 bases, with 11 bases between. The CDR3 totals 13 residues. Germline V gives CDR1 MNHNS, CDR2 SASEGT. CDR3 DNA: TGTGCCAGCAGTGGGTGGCAGGGTTACGAGCAGTACTTC. Amino acids: CASSGWQGYEQYF.

This chain joins TRBV11-3 and TRBJ1-1; no definite D call. This CDR3 is 14 amino acids long. The V gene lost 9 bases and the J gene lost 4 bases, with 18 bases spanning the gap. Per germline, CDR1 SGHNT and CDR2 YENEEA. CDR3 bases: TGTGCCAGTTCCCGATATAAAATACCCACTGAAGCTTTCTTT. This codes for CASSRYKIPTEAFF.

This chain links TRBV2 with TRBJ2-2; D may be TRBD1 (6 bases). Looked up from germline, CDR1 is SNHLY and CDR2 is FYNNEI. The CDR3 totals 15 residues. V lost 7 bases and J 0 bases, leaving 12 bases between the germline ends. CDR3 nucleotides: TGTGCCAGCACCCGGGACAATGCGAACACCGGGGAGCTGTTTTTT. Translating it yields CASTRDNANTGELFF.

V usage is TRBV5-6 and J usage is TRBJ1-5; D uncertain. The germline V gene encodes CDR1 SGHDT and CDR2 YYEEEE. This CDR3 has 15 residues. Trimming stripped 5 bases from V and 0 bases from J, with 12 bases between. The CDR3 loop reads CASSTRSYSNQPQHF. In DNA form, the CDR3 reads TGTGCCAGCAGTACAAGGTCATATAGCAATCAGCCCCAGCATTTT.

The gene calls are TRBV7-2 and TRBJ1-3; a weak D match, TRBD1 (5 bases). This CDR3 is built from 15 residues. Trimming removed 1 base at V and 3 bases at J, with 10 bases between. Per germline, CDR1 SGHTA and CDR2 FQGNSA. The CDR3 loop is CASSLEKGNGNTIYF. The CDR3 DNA reads TGTGCCAGCAGCTTAGAAAAGGGGAATGGAAACACCATATATTTT.

The rearrangement uses TRBV9 and TRBJ2-1, with 9 bases lining up with TRBD1. The CDR3 totals 16 residues. With 3 bases clipped from V and 1 base from J, the junction kept 5 bases outside the gene matches. Germline V lookup: CDR1 SGDLS, CDR2 YYNGEE. The CDR3: CASSATGGASYNEQFF. CDR3 DNA: TGTGCCAGCAGCGCTACAGGGGGCGCTTCCTACAATGAGCAGTTCTTC.

This clone was found once. The chain couples TRBV7-2 to TRBJ1-5; D possibly corresponds to TRBD1 (6 bases). CDR3 length equals 15 residues. The V and J ends lost 5 bases and 3 bases respectively, with 14 bases between them. CDR1 and CDR2 (germline): SGHTA, FQGNSA. CDR3 DNA: TGTGCCAGCAGCCCAGGAACGGGGGCCAATCAGCCCCAGCATTTT. Translation: CASSPGTGANQPQHF.

The V call is TRBV6-1, the J call TRBJ1-1; 11 positions agree with TRBD1. Germline CDR1 is MNHNS and CDR2 is SASEGT. This CDR3 contains 14 residues. V shed 2 bases and J 6 bases; nucleotides not matched to a gene: 2. CDR3 nucleotide sequence: TGTGCCAGCAGTGAACGGGACAGGGGGTCTGAAGCTTTCTTT. This encodes CASSERDRGSEAFF.

This chain connects TRBV20-1 to TRBJ2-5, with D hard to call. Trimming took off 4 bases at V and 5 bases at J, with 5 bases between the two ends. The CDR3 is made up of 10 amino acids. CDR1 and CDR2 from the germline V gene are DFQATT and SNEGSKA (reference sequence). The CDR3 loop is CSATGETQYF. CDR3 sequence (DNA): TGCAGTGCTACGGGTGAGACCCAGTACTTC.

The table lists this clone with a count of one. The V and J genes are TRBV19 and TRBJ2-6, with D maybe TRBD1 (6 bases). The germline V gene has CDR1 LNHDA and CDR2 SQIVND (reference sequence). The CDR3 extends over 16 amino acids. Trimming removed 6 bases from V and 0 bases from J, with 12 bases in between. In nucleotides, the CDR3 is TGTGCCAGTAGGACAGGACAAGTCTCTGGGGCCAACGTCCTGACTTTC. Protein sequence: CASRTGQVSGANVLTF. Full variable domain (missing parts from reference TRBV19 and TRBJ2-6): DGGITQSPKYLFRKEGQNVTLSCEQNLNHDAMYWYRQDPGQGLRLIYYSQIVNDFQKGDIAEGYSVSREKKESFPLTVTSAQKNPTAFYLCASRTGQVSGANVLTFGAGSRLTVL.

The chain is built from TRBV19 and TRBJ1-5; D is perhaps TRBD1 (5 bases). The CDR3 length is 15 residues. Germline V CDR1 and CDR2: LNHDA, SQIVND (reference sequence). Trimming removed 5 bases from V and 3 bases from J, with 14 bases in between. CDR3 nucleotide sequence: TGTGCCAGTAGTCTGGTGGGGGGACCCAATCAGCCCCAGCATTTT. Translation: CASSLVGGPNQPQHF.

The CDR3 region has the DNA TGTGCCAGCTCACCATCAGGGACGAAGACCCAGTACTTC. The encoded protein is CASSPSGTKTQYF. This rearrangement joins TRBV18 to TRBJ2-5; D tentatively fits TRBD1 or TRBD2 (5 bases each). The CDR3 consists of 13 residues. V was trimmed by 2 bases and J by 6 bases, leaving 10 bases between them. In germline, CDR1 is KGHSH, CDR2 LQKENI.

Comments on this clone: The sample holds other DNA sequences that translate to the same CDR3. The rearrangement links TRBV5-6 to TRBJ1-6; D may be TRBD1 (6 bases). The CDR3 runs to 14 residues. V was pared by 8 bases and J by 3 bases, with 12 bases between. Germline V gives CDR1 SGHDT, CDR2 YYEEEE. In DNA, the CDR3 is TGTGCCAGTAGCACGGACAGCTATAATTCACCCCTCCACTTT. It codes for CASSTDSYNSPLHF. Variable domain in full (rest from reference TRBV5-6 and TRBJ1-6): DAGVTQSPTHLIKTRGQQVTLRCSPKSGHDTVSWYQQALGQGPQFIFQYYEEEERQRGNFPDRFSGHQFPNYSSELNVNALLLGDSALYLCASSTDSYNSPLHFGNGTRLTVT.

The chain recombines TRBV6-5 with TRBJ2-5; perhaps TRBD1 as D (5 bases). Germline CDR1 reads MNHEY; CDR2 reads SVGAGI. This CDR3 comprises 16 residues. V lost 3 bases and J lost 2, with 16 bases in between. The CDR3 DNA reads as TGTGCCAGCAGTTATGGTGGGGCAGCAAAGCAAGAGACCCAGTACTTC. Its protein product is CASSYGGAAKQETQYF.

The V call is TRBV4-2, the J call TRBJ1-1; 7 nucleotides align to TRBD1. Per germline, CDR1 LGHNA and CDR2 YNFKEQ. After removal of 2 bases from V and 1 base from J, the junction contained 1 base not matched to a gene. This CDR3 has 14 amino acids. The chain's CDR3 is CASSQTGENTEAFF. Written as DNA, the CDR3 is TGTGCCAGCAGCCAAACAGGGGAGAACACTGAAGCTTTCTTT.

V usage is TRBV6-5 and J usage is TRBJ1-2; perhaps TRBD1 as D (5 bases). Per the germline V gene, CDR1 is MNHEY and CDR2 is SVGAGI. The CDR3 has 11 residues. Trimming stripped 5 bases from V and 7 bases from J, with 8 bases between. The CDR3 protein is CASSPGFGYTF. CDR3 DNA: TGTGCCAGCAGTCCAGGGTTTGGCTACACCTTC.

The rearrangement joins TRBV4-1 to TRBJ2-3; TRBD2 is a possible D gene (6 bases). CDR1 and CDR2 from the germline V gene are MGHRA and YSYEKL. The length of the CDR3 is 16 residues. V lost 1 base and J 0 bases, leaving 11 bases between the germline ends. CDR3 region: CASSQVRGSSTDTQYF. The CDR3, as DNA: TGCGCCAGCAGCCAAGTCCGGGGGAGTAGCACAGATACGCAGTATTTT.

The chain uses TRBV19 and TRBJ1-6, with D possibly being TRBD1 (5 bases). CDR1 is LNHDA and CDR2 is SQIVND in the germline V gene (reference sequence). V lost 5 bases and J 4 bases, leaving 9 bases between the germline ends. The CDR3 runs 14 residues. CDR3 sequence reads: CASSPPGYNSPLHF. CDR3 sequence (DNA): TGTGCCAGTAGTCCACCAGGGTATAATTCACCCCTCCACTTT.

The V gene is TRBV30, the J gene TRBJ2-7; 11 nucleotides line up with TRBD2. This CDR3 is 15 amino acids long. V shed 0 bases, J shed 1 base, and the junction held 2 bases outside the gene matches. Germline assignment: CDR1 GTSNPN and CDR2 SVGIG (reference sequence). As DNA, the CDR3 is TGTGCCTGGAGTGTACCTAGCGGGGGGTCCTACGAGCAGTACTTC. It translates to CAWSVPSGGSYEQYF.

The rearrangement joins TRBV6-1 to TRBJ1-2; D not certain. The CDR3 is 10 amino acids. Trimming pared 6 bases from V and 6 bases from J, leaving 5 bases between. Germline V gene data show CDR1 as MNHNS and CDR2 as SASEGT. The DNA of the CDR3 is TGTGCCAGCAGGTCGGATGGCTACACCTTC. It translates to CASRSDGYTF.

V gene TRBV7-9 combines with J gene TRBJ2-1, with TRBD1 matching 8 bases. CDR1 and CDR2 (germline): SEHNR, FQNEAQ (reference sequence). The V and J ends lost 1 base and 5 bases, in that order; junction bases with no gene match: 1. The CDR3 spans 14 residues. The CDR3 coding sequence is TGTGCCAGCAGCTTAGAGGGACAGGACAATGAGCAGTTCTTC. Translation gives CASSLEGQDNEQFF.

The gene calls are TRBV6-5 and TRBJ2-5; the match to TRBD2 covers 10 bases. Germline-derived CDR1 and CDR2 are MNHEY and SVGAGI. This CDR3 has 15 amino acids. With V trimmed by 6 bases and J by 5 bases, 9 bases remained unmatched. CDR3 amino acids: CASRSGGAMWETQYF. Written as DNA, the CDR3 is TGTGCCAGCAGGAGCGGGGGGGCTATGTGGGAGACCCAGTACTTC.